This T cell receptor (beta chain) was identified in a study of blood T cell repertoires in COVID-19. The overall study: Material from acute and convalescent COVID-19 was sourced from the United States, Italy and Spain. PBMCs, B-cell-depleted T cells, or T cells provided the cDNA or gDNA that made up the material.

Germline lookup yields CDR1 KGHSH and CDR2 LQKENI. CDR3 length equals 16 residues. V shed 1 base and J 2 bases; nucleotides not matched to a gene: 4. As processed by the authors: From reference gene primer amplification, estimates of nucleated cell counts were derived. The repertoire was sequenced with immunoSEQ multiplex PCR; TCRdb's copy has only in-frame clones and lacks some. V and J calls and clone size come straight from that table; D and trimming were deduced from the DNA. The sample lists 45,000 to 65,000 clones; less than 90% were seen once. Sequences were obtained from peripheral blood. The chain carries TRBV18 and TRBJ1-5; 8 nucleotides agree with TRBD1. The clonotype comes from a human donor in a cohort sampled during active COVID-19. The CDR3 DNA sequence: TGTGCCAGCTCACCACGGGGACAGGTGGGCAATCAGCCCCAGCATTTT. This sequence encodes CASSPRGQVGNQPQHF.